The 29 T cell receptor beta chains in this list originate from one sample, sequenced in a study of neurological immune-mediated disorders. TCRdb re-analysed the 5' RACE reads in MiXCR, keeping a single row per CDR3 protein. Counted here are some 50,000 distinct CDR3 sequences, roughly 15% occurring once; the ten biggest clones make up about 4.2%. Material for sequencing was PBMCs. These receptors all stem from a man aged 55 to 70 in good health.

This clonotype has ten or more counts. This sequence joins TRBV28 and TRBJ1-2, with TRBD1 matching over 7 bases. The CDR3 loop spans 15 amino acids. Trimming took 7 bases from V and 1 from J; bases not matched to a gene: 9. Germline V CDR1 and CDR2: MDHEN, SYDVKM. The DNA of the CDR3 is TGTGCCAGCATCCTAAGCCAGGGGGGTAACTATGGCTACACCTTC. As protein: CASILSQGGNYGYTF.

This clonotype has ten or more counts. The genes are TRBV28 and TRBJ2-1; D is possibly TRBD1 (6 bases). CDR3 size: 14 residues. The V gene lost 5 bases and the J gene lost 15 bases, with 23 bases spanning the gap. Germline V gives CDR1 MDHEN, CDR2 SYDVKM. CDR3 protein: CASSPRRGMVRGFF. The CDR3 DNA follows: TGTGCCAGCAGTCCTCGCAGGGGTATGGTCCGGGGGTTCTTC.

This clonotype was counted ten times or more. The genes are TRBV5-6 and TRBJ2-5; 7 bases are shared with TRBD2. The CDR3 is 12 residues long. Germline lookup yields CDR1 SGHDT and CDR2 YYEEEE. The J segment lost 8 bases and the V segment lost 4 bases, leaving 5 bases of the junction unmatched. In DNA form, the CDR3 reads TGTGCCAGCAGCCCCCCGGGAGGAACCCAGTACTTC. Its protein is CASSPPGGTQYF.

To note about this clonotype: At one boundary the junction diverges from the germline segment, which might be a read error. The rearrangement uses TRBV4-1 and TRBJ1-4, with D possibly TRBD1 on 5 matching bases. This CDR3 spans 16 amino acids. CDR1 MGHRA and CDR2 YSYEKL come from the germline V gene. The CDR3 DNA is TGCGCTAGCAGCCAAGAGGGGCGGGCGGTTAATGAAAACCTGTTTTTT. It translates to CASSQEGRAVNENLFF.

This clonotype appeared many times. The V gene is TRBV7-2, the J gene TRBJ2-4; D is unresolved. V lost 1 base, J lost 6 bases, and 7 bases lay in between. The CDR3 runs to 13 residues. Germline CDR1 is SGHTA and CDR2 is FQGNSA. CDR3 region: CASSLDYRNIQYF. CDR3 in DNA: TGTGCCAGCAGCTTAGACTATAGAAACATTCAGTACTTC.

This clonotype has a count of ten or more. The chain has TRBV24-1 and TRBJ2-2; 7 nucleotides agree with TRBD2. Germline loops: CDR1 KGHDR, CDR2 SFDVKD. The CDR3 is made up of 14 amino acids. V was pared by 4 bases and J by 6 bases, with 4 bases of the junction left unmatched. The CDR3 nucleotides read TGTGCCACCAGTGAGCATACTAGCGCCGGGGAGCTGTTTTTT. This codes for CATSEHTSAGELFF.

This clonotype was counted at least ten times. The gene calls are TRBV5-5 and TRBJ2-3, with D possibly TRBD2 on 5 matching bases. Deletions cut 7 bases from V and 8 bases from J, with 23 bases between. From germline, CDR1 is SGHKS and CDR2 YYEKEE (reference sequence). This CDR3 contains 15 residues. Here the CDR3 reads CASSEDSFAVRTQYF. The CDR3 region has the DNA TGTGCCAGCTCCGAGGACTCCTTCGCAGTGCGTACGCAGTATTTT.

At least ten counts were recorded for this clonotype. The chain is built from TRBV28 and TRBJ1-5; D call uncertain. V lost 5 bases to trimming and J lost 7 bases, with 15 bases between them. The CDR3 consists of 14 residues. Germline V gene sequence: CDR1 MDHEN, CDR2 SYDVKM. CDR3 loop: CASSPSPVDQPQHF. CDR3 nucleotides: TGTGCCAGCAGTCCTTCCCCAGTGGACCAGCCCCAGCATTTT.

This clonotype was found many times. The chain links TRBV24-1 to TRBJ2-1, with a possible D match to TRBD2 (5 bases). V shed 1 base and J shed 7 bases, with 16 bases lying between them. From germline, CDR1 is KGHDR and CDR2 SFDVKD. The length of the CDR3 is 16 residues. The CDR3 spells CATSDFRGSNENEQFF. The CDR3 DNA sequence: TGTGCCACCAGTGATTTCCGGGGAAGTAACGAGAATGAGCAGTTCTTC.

This clonotype was detected many times. The chain has TRBV28 and TRBJ2-3; D unclear. The V gene's germline CDR1 is MDHEN and CDR2 SYDVKM. This CDR3 is built from 13 residues. V dropped 5 bases and J dropped 0 bases, with 6 bases sitting between them. Written as DNA, the CDR3 is TGTGCCAGCAGTAAGCCTAGCACAGATACGCAGTATTTT. This translates into CASSKPSTDTQYF.

The chain links TRBV5-6 to TRBJ2-6, with D perhaps matching TRBD1 (5 bases). V was shortened by 0 bases and J by 0 bases, with 10 bases between the two germline ends. This CDR3 region has 17 residues. CDR1 SGHDT and CDR2 YYEEEE come from the germline V gene. CDR3 in amino acids: CASSLGRGHSGANVLTF. Here the CDR3 DNA reads TGTGCCAGCAGCTTGGGGAGAGGACACTCTGGGGCCAACGTCCTGACTTTC.

This clonotype was seen many times. The J gene is TRBJ2-7, the V gene TRBV28; TRBD2 aligns across 11 bases. The trim removed 7 bases at V and 4 bases at J, leaving 3 bases unmatched. The CDR3 loop spans 13 amino acids. Germline V gene data show CDR1 as MDHEN and CDR2 as SYDVKM. Here the CDR3 DNA reads TGTGCCAGCACGACTAGCGGGAAGTACGAGCAGTACTTC. Protein: CASTTSGKYEQYF.

At least ten counts were recorded for this clonotype. This chain links TRBV12-3 or TRBV12-4 with TRBJ1-5, with 8 bases that match TRBD1. V dropped 6 bases and J dropped 4; count of bases not matched to a gene: 5. The CDR3 contains 14 residues. The CDR3 coding sequence is TGTGCCAGCAGGGCGGGACAGGATAATCAGCCCCAGCATTTT. Residues: CASRAGQDNQPQHF.

In its sample, this clonotype was seen many times. V and J are TRBV20-1 and TRBJ2-5; 10 positions agree with TRBD2. V shed 1 base, J shed 7 bases, and the junction held 6 bases outside the gene matches. Germline CDR1 and CDR2: DFQATT and SNEGSKA (reference sequence). The CDR3 is made up of 14 amino acids. DNA of the CDR3: TGCAGTGCTAGAGTATTAGCGGGAGGTGGGACCCAGTACTTC. This translates into CSARVLAGGGTQYF.

This clonotype was seen at least ten times. V is TRBV7-2 and J is TRBJ1-1, with a weak D call TRBD1 (5 bases). CDR1 is SGHTA, CDR2 FQGNSA, per germline. V lost 5 bases to trimming and J lost 1 base, with 17 bases between them. The CDR3 length is 16 residues. CDR3 in DNA: TGTGCCAGCAGCATGGGGGGGTTCAGGCCGAACACTGAAGCTTTCTTT. As protein: CASSMGGFRPNTEAFF.

In its sample, this clonotype was seen many times. The V and J genes are TRBV15 and TRBJ2-4; D is unresolved. V was pared by 1 base and J by 3 bases, with 13 bases between. The length of the CDR3 is 16 residues. Germline CDR1 and CDR2: LNHNV and YYDKDF (reference sequence). The CDR3 bases are TGTGCCACCAGCAGAGGAGGAGAGATGGGCAAAAACATTCAGTACTTC. As protein: CATSRGGEMGKNIQYF.

Ten or more counts support this clonotype. The chain joins TRBV5-5 to TRBJ2-1, with D possibly TRBD2 on 6 matching bases. Germline values: CDR1 SGHKS, CDR2 YYEKEE (reference sequence). The CDR3 sequence is 16 residues long. V lost 0 bases to trimming and J lost 3 bases, with 13 bases between them. CDR3 nucleotide sequence: TGTGCCAGCAGCTTGGCCGGGCGGGGCTACTACAATGAGCAGTTCTTC. Translation: CASSLAGRGYYNEQFF.

This clonotype occurred a few times. The chain combines TRBV18 with TRBJ2-1, with TRBD1 as a possible D gene (5 bases). Deletions cut 0 bases from V and 0 bases from J, with 9 bases between. The CDR3 is made up of 16 amino acids. Per the germline V gene, CDR1 is KGHSH and CDR2 is LQKENI. The CDR3 sequence: CASSPPGRFSYNEQFF. The CDR3 nucleotides read TGTGCCAGCTCACCACCGGGGCGGTTCTCCTACAATGAGCAGTTCTTC.

The sample holds many counts of this clonotype. The chain couples TRBV2 to TRBJ2-7; D call uncertain. The length of the CDR3 is 12 residues. The germline gives CDR1 SNHLY, CDR2 FYNNEI. The V end lost 5 bases, the J end lost 2 bases, and 7 bases lay between the germline ends. The CDR3 bases are TGTGCCAGCAGTAGTGGGCCCTACGAGCAGTACTTC. This sequence encodes CASSSGPYEQYF.

The table lists this clonotype with many counts. This chain connects TRBV7-2 to TRBJ1-1, with D unresolved. With 2 bases removed from V and 1 base from J, the gap between germline ends came to 8 bases. The CDR3 runs to 14 residues. The germline gives CDR1 SGHTA, CDR2 FQGNSA. CDR3 region: CASSLLLGNTEAFF. The CDR3 region has the DNA TGTGCCAGCAGCTTACTGTTGGGGAACACTGAAGCTTTCTTT.

This clonotype came up many times. The J gene is TRBJ2-7, the V gene TRBV6-5; D not certain. The ends were cut back, 0 bases at V and 3 bases at J, with 9 bases in the middle. CDR1 and CDR2 (germline): MNHEY, SVGAGI. This CDR3 is built from 14 residues. This CDR3 is CASSYSIGVYEQYF. CDR3 in DNA: TGTGCCAGCAGTTACTCGATTGGTGTCTACGAGCAGTACTTC.

In this sample, this clonotype turned up many times. Here the CDR3 DNA reads TGCGCCAGCAGGAGGGGGACAGATGAAAAACTGTTTTTT. It codes for CASRRGTDEKLFF. The chain carries TRBV5-1 and TRBJ1-4, with 7 positions matching TRBD1. Germline V gives CDR1 SGHRS, CDR2 YFSETQ. There are 13 residues in the CDR3. V trimming: 5 bases; J trimming: 6 bases; junction bases outside the gene matches: 4.

This clonotype came up many times. The chain couples TRBV12-3 or TRBV12-4 to TRBJ1-1; possibly TRBD1 for D (6 bases). The CDR3 has 13 residues. The V end was cut by 5 bases, the J end by 1 base, with 8 bases between. Written as DNA, the CDR3 is TGTGCCAGCAGTCGGGGACAGAACACTGAAGCTTTCTTT. The encoded protein is CASSRGQNTEAFF.

This clonotype was detected ten times or more. The chain couples TRBV15 to TRBJ2-7; tentatively, D is TRBD1 (5 bases). V was pared by 3 bases and J by 4 bases, with 25 bases between. Germline assignment: CDR1 LNHNV and CDR2 YYDKDF (reference sequence). The CDR3 covers 18 residues. CDR3 protein: CATSRDVPSTVGFYEQYF. CDR3 coding DNA: TGTGCCACCAGCAGGGATGTTCCATCGACAGTTGGATTTTACGAGCAGTACTTC.

About this clonotype: With a much larger clone just one base away, this may be a read error. This chain joins TRBV5-8 and TRBJ2-3, with a weak D call TRBD1 (5 bases). V was cut by 1 base and J by 0 bases, with 15 bases left in between. The CDR3 covers 17 residues. Germline CDR1 and CDR2: SGHTS and YDEGEE. The CDR3 DNA follows: TGTGCCAGCAGCTTGATAGGGGCGGTAGGGAGCACAGATACGCAGTATTTT. Amino acids: CASSLIGAVGSTDTQYF.

The V and J genes are TRBV15 and TRBJ1-5; no clear D gene. CDR3 size: 13 residues. Trimming pared 0 bases from V and 4 bases from J, leaving 4 bases between. Germline V gene lookup returns CDR1 LNHNV and CDR2 YYDKDF (reference sequence). CDR3 sequence: CATSRERNQPQHF. The CDR3 DNA reads as TGTGCCACCAGCAGAGAGAGAAATCAGCCCCAGCATTTT. The complete variable domain, with remaining parts taken from reference TRBV15 and TRBJ1-5, reads DAMVIQNPRYQVTQFGKPVTLSCSQTLNHNVMYWYQQKSSQAPKLLFHYYDKDFNNEADTPDNFQSRRPNTSFCFLDIRSPGLGDTAMYLCATSRERNQPQHFGDGTRLSIL.

This clonotype was detected a few times. The V gene is TRBV5-1, the J gene TRBJ2-3; TRBD1 matches at 7 bases. The CDR3 has 16 residues. The V gene's germline CDR1 is SGHRS and CDR2 YFSETQ. V trimming: 4 bases; J trimming: 2 bases; junction bases outside the gene matches: 10. The DNA of the CDR3 is TGCGCCAGCAGCGCCCCGACAGGGCCGAACACAGATACGCAGTATTTT. It yields the protein CASSAPTGPNTDTQYF.

The V and J genes are TRBV7-2 and TRBJ2-5; 7 nucleotides line up with TRBD2. Germline V lookup: CDR1 SGHTA, CDR2 FQGNSA. The length of the CDR3 is 15 residues. J lost 5 bases, V lost 3 bases, and 9 bases had no gene match. CDR3 amino acids: CASSFGGGRVETQYF. The CDR3, as DNA: TGTGCCAGCAGCTTCGGTGGAGGGAGGGTGGAGACCCAGTACTTC.

With respect to this clonotype: Given a much more abundant clone one base away, this may be a read error. The CDR3 DNA follows: TGTGCCACCACTCGCGGGAACTCCTACAATGAGCAGATCTTC. As protein: CATTRGNSYNEQIF. The rearrangement links TRBV27 to TRBJ2-1, with D possibly TRBD2 on 6 matching bases. Per the germline V gene, CDR1 is MNHEY and CDR2 is SMNVEV (reference sequence). The CDR3 runs to 14 residues.